This is a list of T cell receptor beta chains from one sample in a study of T cells expressing NK-cell markers. From the 5' RACE reads, TCRdb lists one entry per CDR3 protein and no DNA. Recorded for this sample: 350,000 to 500,000 distinct CDR3 sequences. Sequencing used blood T cells: a sorted CD56 or NKG2C T cell subset, CD4+ or CD8+ T cells, or bulk PBMC T cells (not recorded which). The source is a woman aged 18 to 75 in good health. The CDR3 runs from the conserved cysteine through the conserved F or W.

J	V	length	CDR3
TRBJ2-3	TRBV12-3/TRBV12-4	15	CASSLRQGGADTQYF
TRBJ1-5	TRBV18	12	CASSPFEGPQHF
TRBJ1-1	TRBV3-1	14	CASSQVNGGARAFF
TRBJ2-7	TRBV9	14	CASSPPLQGHEQYF
TRBJ1-5	TRBV6-2/TRBV6-3	18	CASRSLSIAEYSNQPQHF
TRBJ2-7	TRBV5-5	14	CASSLALLVYEQYF
TRBJ2-1	TRBV29-1	11	CSVADRGEQFF
TRBJ2-1	TRBV20-1	15	CSGTVLAASYNEQFF
TRBJ1-2	TRBV4-3	14	CASSQWTAVWGYTF
TRBJ2-7	TRBV6-1	16	CASSRDQPAFPHEQYF
TRBJ1-2	TRBV4-3	15	CASSQDLNREVGYTF
TRBJ1-2	TRBV12-3/TRBV12-4	12	CASTGLNYGYTF
TRBJ1-5	TRBV29-1	12	CSVEMDNQPQHF
TRBJ2-2	TRBV6-1	19	CASSRRGLAGGPGTGELFF
TRBJ2-7	TRBV6-5	18	CASSFTSPGLSGVYEQYF
TRBJ1-1	TRBV19	14	CASSINRGNTEAVF
TRBJ2-5	TRBV11-2	16	CASSLDGTSGGETQYF